These 17 T cell receptor beta chains were sequenced from one sample in a study of T cell repertoires in cytomegalovirus infection. A single record per CDR3 protein comes from TCRdb applying MiXCR to the reads. The table has 250,000 or so distinct CDR3 sequences, about a sixth seen once. Sequenced sample: CD8+ T cells from PBMCs. The receptor set was obtained from a human donor in good health (CMV status not recorded). Some clones in this sample may be carry-over from other donors' samples.

Turning to this clonotype: An end of the junction does not agree with germline; a read error may underlie this. The chain combines TRBV6-5 with TRBJ2-1; D is perhaps TRBD2 (6 bases). CDR3 length: 13 amino acids. CDR1 MNHEY and CDR2 SVGAGI come from the germline V gene. The CDR3 DNA sequence: TGTGCCAGCGGTTATAGCGGACACAATGAGCAGTTCTTC. This gives the protein CASGYSGHNEQFF.

In its sample, this clonotype was seen many times. V is TRBV7-6 and J is TRBJ2-2, with 9 bases that match TRBD1. J gave up 4 bases and V 4 bases, and 4 bases lay outside the gene matches. Germline V gene lookup returns CDR1 SGHVS and CDR2 FNYEAQ. The CDR3 contains 15 residues. CDR3 sequence (DNA): TGTGCCAGCAGCTACGGGACAGGGCTCACCGGGGAGCTGTTTTTT. Encoded protein: CASSYGTGLTGELFF.

This clonotype was detected only a few times. The chain uses TRBV29-1 and TRBJ2-7, with 8 bases matching TRBD2. The V gene end was trimmed by 4 bases and the J gene end by 3 bases; junction bases not matched to a gene: 11. The V gene's germline CDR1 is SQVTM and CDR2 ANQGSEA. This CDR3 has 15 amino acids. This CDR3 is CSVGGRAGGRYEQYF. The CDR3 region has the DNA TGCAGCGTTGGGGGGCGGGCGGGGGGCCGCTACGAGCAGTACTTC.

There are many counts of this clonotype. The CDR3 loop is CASSFVLRALNTEAFF. In DNA form, the CDR3 reads TGTGCCAGCAGCTTCGTACTACGAGCCCTGAACACTGAAGCTTTCTTT. The chain carries TRBV11-2 and TRBJ1-1, with unresolved D. This CDR3 comprises 16 residues. From germline, CDR1 is SGHAT and CDR2 FQNNGV. V was shortened by 3 bases and J by 0 bases, with 14 bases between the two germline ends.

This sequence joins TRBV6-6 and TRBJ1-1, with D possibly being TRBD1 (5 bases). The germline V gene encodes CDR1 MNHNY and CDR2 SVGAGI (reference sequence). The ends were cut back, 7 bases at V and 3 bases at J, with 12 bases in the middle. The CDR3 is 13 amino acids. CDR3 in DNA: TGTGCCAGCAATCGCGACAGCTACACTGAAGCTTTCTTT. This codes for CASNRDSYTEAFF.

The rearrangement links TRBV2 to TRBJ1-5; maybe TRBD1 (6 bases). The germline CDR1 and CDR2 sequences are SNHLY and FYNNEI. V was cut by 5 bases and J by 6 bases, with 17 bases left in between. The CDR3 spans 15 residues. CDR3 loop: CASSKDVTGTQPQHF. As DNA, the CDR3 is TGTGCCAGCAGTAAAGACGTTACAGGGACTCAGCCCCAGCATTTT.

This clonotype came up a few times. V gene TRBV2 combines with J gene TRBJ2-3; 8 bases fit TRBD1. The J segment lost 3 bases and the V segment lost 6 bases, leaving 5 bases of the junction unmatched. The germline gives CDR1 SNHLY, CDR2 FYNNEI. The CDR3 has 14 residues. The CDR3 DNA reads TGTGCCAGCAGCACTGGGGACAGGACAGATACGCAGTATTTT. This encodes CASSTGDRTDTQYF.

This clonotype was recorded a few times. The chain carries TRBV7-9 and TRBJ1-2; D unclear. Trimming cost V 1 base and J 8 bases, with 8 bases left between them. Germline CDR1 reads SEHNR; CDR2 reads FQNEAQ (reference sequence). There are 12 residues in the CDR3. The CDR3 DNA follows: TGTGCCAGCAGCTTAGATAGGGAAGGCTACACCTTC. Translated, it gives CASSLDREGYTF.

This clonotype came up many times. The chain is built from TRBV12-3 or TRBV12-4 and TRBJ1-4, with a tentative D call TRBD1 (5 bases). The CDR3 covers 14 residues. The ends were cut back, 5 bases at V and 7 bases at J, with 14 bases in the middle. The CDR3 loop reads CASSEEGMGEKLFF. The DNA of the CDR3 is TGTGCCAGCAGTGAGGAGGGGATGGGTGAAAAACTGTTTTTT.

The chain combines TRBV6-5 with TRBJ1-2; a possible D gene is TRBD1 (5 bases). Germline lookup yields CDR1 MNHEY and CDR2 SVGAGI. Trimming left V 2 bases short and J 1 base short, with 17 bases between. This CDR3 region has 17 residues. As DNA, the CDR3 is TGTGCCAGCAGTTACGCGCCGCTCAGGGATTTTAACTATGGCTACACCTTC. It is translated as CASSYAPLRDFNYGYTF.

This clonotype has at least ten counts. V usage is TRBV19 and J usage is TRBJ2-1; possible D gene TRBD2, 6 bases. The V and J ends lost 8 bases and 8 bases respectively, with 19 bases between them. CDR3 length: 14 residues. Germline loops: CDR1 LNHDA, CDR2 SQIVND (reference sequence). The CDR3 bases are TGTGCCAGTGGGGGTGGAGGGGACGCTGATGAGCAGTTCTTC. This sequence encodes CASGGGGDADEQFF.

This chain uses TRBV15 with TRBJ2-1; D is unresolved. Germline CDR1 and CDR2: LNHNV and YYDKDF (reference sequence). The CDR3 is made up of 15 amino acids. The V and J ends lost 1 base and 0 bases respectively, with 7 bases between them. CDR3 DNA: TGTGCCACCAGCAGAGCTCTGAGCTCCTACAATGAGCAGTTCTTC. This sequence encodes CATSRALSSYNEQFF.

The chain employs TRBV27 and TRBJ2-7, with 9 nucleotides matching TRBD2. V lost 5 bases, J lost 3 bases, and 8 bases stayed unmatched. This CDR3 contains 15 residues. The germline CDR1 and CDR2 sequences are MNHEY and SMNVEV (reference sequence). In nucleotides, the CDR3 is TGTGCCAGCAGTCAAACCGGGACTAGCTACTACGAGCAGTACTTC. Amino acid sequence: CASSQTGTSYYEQYF.

This clonotype came up many times. This chain links TRBV7-9 with TRBJ1-1; D may be TRBD1 (5 bases). The CDR3 totals 14 residues. V was shortened by 1 base and J by 1 base, with 7 bases between the two germline ends. Looked up from germline, CDR1 is SEHNR and CDR2 is FQNEAQ (reference sequence). The CDR3 spells CASSLVQENTEAFF. The CDR3, as DNA: TGTGCCAGCAGCTTAGTACAGGAGAACACTGAAGCTTTCTTT.

This clonotype was found many times. The chain uses TRBV25-1 and TRBJ2-1; D is undetermined. This CDR3 has 14 residues. CDR1 and CDR2 (germline): MGHDK, SYGVNS. The germline V and J ends were trimmed by 5 bases and 6 bases, with 14 bases remaining between them. The CDR3 here is CASSSDADFNEQFF. For the CDR3, the DNA is TGTGCCAGCAGTAGCGATGCTGACTTCAATGAGCAGTTCTTC.

This clonotype was detected ten times or more. The V and J genes are TRBV6-5 and TRBJ2-1; a possible D gene is TRBD2 (5 bases). CDR3 size: 15 residues. Trimming shortened V by 6 bases and J by 1 base, and 13 bases separated the two germline ends. CDR1 and CDR2 (germline): MNHEY, SVGAGI. CDR3 coding DNA: TGTGCCAGCAGACCCGAGGGCTATTCCTACAATGAGCAGTTCTTC. Translation: CASRPEGYSYNEQFF.

This chain joins TRBV4-3 and TRBJ1-1; 9 bases fit TRBD1. Germline V gene data show CDR1 as LGHNA and CDR2 as YSLEER. The trim removed 4 bases at V and 3 bases at J, leaving 6 bases unmatched. This CDR3 spans 15 amino acids. The CDR3 region is CASSPRTGEHTEAFF. The CDR3 DNA sequence: TGCGCCAGCAGCCCCCGGACAGGGGAACACACTGAAGCTTTCTTT.